This note documents a single T cell receptor (beta chain) sequence. This entry is derived from a study of T cells expressing NK-cell markers. Study context: In the group of eight sequenced donors, seven were HCMV-seropositive and one was seronegative.

This CDR3 comprises 17 residues. Germline V gives CDR1 MNHEY, CDR2 SVGAGI. TCRdb processed the 5' RACE reads again and assigns one entry to each CDR3 protein, with no DNA. Its clone listing holds a few hundred thousand distinct CDR3 sequences. The receptor comes from a man aged 18-75 years in good health. The chain employs TRBV6-5 and TRBJ2-7; TCRdb reports TRBD2, a call that lacks DNA to check it against. Sequenced input: blood T cells: a sorted CD56 or NKG2C T cell subset, CD4+ or CD8+ T cells, or bulk PBMC T cells (not recorded which). The CDR3 spells CASSYTGTSGGVYEQYF.